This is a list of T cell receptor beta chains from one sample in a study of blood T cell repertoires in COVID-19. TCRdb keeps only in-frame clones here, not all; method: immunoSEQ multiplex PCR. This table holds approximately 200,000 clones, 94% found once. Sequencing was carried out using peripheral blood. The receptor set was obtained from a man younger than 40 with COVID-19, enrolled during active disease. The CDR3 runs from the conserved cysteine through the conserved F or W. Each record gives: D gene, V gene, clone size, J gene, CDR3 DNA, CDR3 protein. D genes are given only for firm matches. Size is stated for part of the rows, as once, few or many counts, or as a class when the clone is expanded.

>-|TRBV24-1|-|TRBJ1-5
TGTGCCACCAGTGATTCGGACACATATCAGCCCCAGCATTTT
CATSDSDTYQPQHF
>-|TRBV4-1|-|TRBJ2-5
TGCGCCAGCAGCCAAGGGCGGGGCATCATGGAGACCCAGTACTTC
CASSQGRGIMETQYF
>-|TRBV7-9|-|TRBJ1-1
TGTGCCAGCAGCTTTGGGACAATGAACACTGAAGCTTTCTTT
CASSFGTMNTEAFF
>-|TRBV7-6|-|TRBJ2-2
TGTGCCAGCAGCTTAACAGGATCCGGGGAGCTGTTTTTT
CASSLTGSGELFF
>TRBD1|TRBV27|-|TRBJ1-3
TGTGCCAGCAGTCCCCGGACAGGGGACGGAAACACCATATATTTT
CASSPRTGDGNTIYF
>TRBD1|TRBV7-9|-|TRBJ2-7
TGTGCCAGCAGCCGTAGACAGGGGGGAAACGAGCAGTACTTC
CASSRRQGGNEQYF
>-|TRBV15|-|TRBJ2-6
TGTGCCACCAGCAGAGAGACTAACTCTGGGGCCAACGTCCTGACTTTC
CATSRETNSGANVLTF
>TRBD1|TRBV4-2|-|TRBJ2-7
TGTGCCAGCAGCCAAGTAGACAGGGGGGGGGAGCAGTACTTC
CASSQVDRGGEQYF
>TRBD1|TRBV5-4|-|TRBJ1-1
TGTGCCAGCAGCTTTGAGGGGGCGCGGGGCACTGAAGCTTTCTTT
CASSFEGARGTEAFF
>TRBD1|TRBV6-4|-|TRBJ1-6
TGTGCCAGCAGTCCCGGGACAGGGGACTCACCCCTCCACTTT
CASSPGTGDSPLHF
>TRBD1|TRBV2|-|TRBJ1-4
TGTGCCAGCAGCGAACTTGCTACAGGGGGCAATGCTAATGAAAAACTGTTTTTT
CASSELATGGNANEKLFF
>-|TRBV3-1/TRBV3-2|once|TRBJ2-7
TGTGCCAGCAGCCAAGGGGGGACTTACGAGCAGTACTTC
CASSQGGTYEQYF
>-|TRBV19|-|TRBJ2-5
TGTGCCAGTAGCTCTAGGTACCAAGAGACCCAGTACTTC
CASSSRYQETQYF
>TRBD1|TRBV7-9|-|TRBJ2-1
TGTGCCAGCAGCAGAACAGGGGCCAATGAGCAGTTCTTC
CASSRTGANEQFF
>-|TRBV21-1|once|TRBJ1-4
TGTGCCAGCAGCACTAGACAGGGACTTTGTGAAAAACTGTTTTTT
CASSTRQGLCEKLFF
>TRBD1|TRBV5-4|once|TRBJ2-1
TGTGCCAGCAGCACCGACAGGGTTGAGCAGTTCTTC
CASSTDRVEQFF
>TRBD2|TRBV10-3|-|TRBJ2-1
TGTGCCATCAATAGCGGGAGCGACAATGAGCAGTTCTTC
CAINSGSDNEQFF
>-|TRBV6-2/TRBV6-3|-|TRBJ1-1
TGTGCCAGCAGTCCCTTGAACACTGAAGCTTTCTTT
CASSPLNTEAFF
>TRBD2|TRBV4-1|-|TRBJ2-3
TGCGCCAGCAGCCAAGATACGCGGGGGGATACGCAGTATTTT
CASSQDTRGDTQYF
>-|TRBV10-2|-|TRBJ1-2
TGCGCCAGCAGTGAGGAGACATTAGCTAACTATGGCTACACCTTC
CASSEETLANYGYTF
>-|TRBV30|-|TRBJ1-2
TGTGCCTGGAGTCCTGGACAGCGCTATGGCTACACCTTC
CAWSPGQRYGYTF
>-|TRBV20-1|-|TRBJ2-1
TGCAGTGCTAGTAAGGACTTGAACAATGAGCAGTTCTTC
CSASKDLNNEQFF
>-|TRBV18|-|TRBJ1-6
TGTGCCAGCACCCGGACACTCCAATCACCCCTCCACTTT
CASTRTLQSPLHF
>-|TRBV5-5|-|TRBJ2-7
TGTGCCAGCAGCTTGTCTGGACAGACCTACGAGCAGTACTTC
CASSLSGQTYEQYF
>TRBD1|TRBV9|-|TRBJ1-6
TGTGCCAGCAGCGTAGAGGGGGCACGATCACCCCTCCACTTT
CASSVEGARSPLHF
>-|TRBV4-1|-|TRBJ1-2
TGCGCCAGCAGCCAAGATAATGGGGGCGCGGGCTATGGCTACACCTTC
CASSQDNGGAGYGYTF
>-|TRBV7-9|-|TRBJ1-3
TGTGCCAGCAGCTTACAGGGTATCTCTGGAAACACCATATATTTT
CASSLQGISGNTIYF